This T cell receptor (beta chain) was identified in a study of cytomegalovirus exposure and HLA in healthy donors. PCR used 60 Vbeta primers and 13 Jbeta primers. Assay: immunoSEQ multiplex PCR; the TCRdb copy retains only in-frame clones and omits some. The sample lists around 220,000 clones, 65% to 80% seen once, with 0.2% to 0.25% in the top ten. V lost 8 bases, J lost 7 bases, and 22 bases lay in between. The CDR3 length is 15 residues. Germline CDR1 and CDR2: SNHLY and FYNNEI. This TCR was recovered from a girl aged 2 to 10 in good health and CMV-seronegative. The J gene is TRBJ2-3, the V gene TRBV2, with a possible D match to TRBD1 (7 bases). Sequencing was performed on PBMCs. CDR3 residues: CASALEGQTPYTQYF. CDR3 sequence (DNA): TGTGCCAGCGCCCTGGAGGGACAGACTCCCTATACGCAGTATTTT.